This TCR beta chain was documented in a study of blood T cell repertoires in COVID-19. Participants' reported clinical history set cohort assignment. Germline V lookup: CDR1 MGHRA, CDR2 YSYEKL. The CDR3 has 18 amino acids. V was clipped by 0 bases and J by 4 bases; unmatched bases: 6. Measured with immunoSEQ multiplex PCR; TCRdb has only the in-frame clones, and not every one. Of around 160,000 clones in the sample, approximately 80% were seen once. The count of this clone is one. Sequenced input: PBMCs or T cells enriched from blood (not recorded which). This TCR derives from a woman in her sixties who had recovered from COVID-19. The chain joins TRBV4-1 to TRBJ2-1; 13 nucleotides align to TRBD2. The CDR3 bases are TGCGCCAGCAGCCAAGATGGAACTAGCGGGAGGGATTACAATGAGCAGTTCTTC. Translation gives CASSQDGTSGRDYNEQFF.